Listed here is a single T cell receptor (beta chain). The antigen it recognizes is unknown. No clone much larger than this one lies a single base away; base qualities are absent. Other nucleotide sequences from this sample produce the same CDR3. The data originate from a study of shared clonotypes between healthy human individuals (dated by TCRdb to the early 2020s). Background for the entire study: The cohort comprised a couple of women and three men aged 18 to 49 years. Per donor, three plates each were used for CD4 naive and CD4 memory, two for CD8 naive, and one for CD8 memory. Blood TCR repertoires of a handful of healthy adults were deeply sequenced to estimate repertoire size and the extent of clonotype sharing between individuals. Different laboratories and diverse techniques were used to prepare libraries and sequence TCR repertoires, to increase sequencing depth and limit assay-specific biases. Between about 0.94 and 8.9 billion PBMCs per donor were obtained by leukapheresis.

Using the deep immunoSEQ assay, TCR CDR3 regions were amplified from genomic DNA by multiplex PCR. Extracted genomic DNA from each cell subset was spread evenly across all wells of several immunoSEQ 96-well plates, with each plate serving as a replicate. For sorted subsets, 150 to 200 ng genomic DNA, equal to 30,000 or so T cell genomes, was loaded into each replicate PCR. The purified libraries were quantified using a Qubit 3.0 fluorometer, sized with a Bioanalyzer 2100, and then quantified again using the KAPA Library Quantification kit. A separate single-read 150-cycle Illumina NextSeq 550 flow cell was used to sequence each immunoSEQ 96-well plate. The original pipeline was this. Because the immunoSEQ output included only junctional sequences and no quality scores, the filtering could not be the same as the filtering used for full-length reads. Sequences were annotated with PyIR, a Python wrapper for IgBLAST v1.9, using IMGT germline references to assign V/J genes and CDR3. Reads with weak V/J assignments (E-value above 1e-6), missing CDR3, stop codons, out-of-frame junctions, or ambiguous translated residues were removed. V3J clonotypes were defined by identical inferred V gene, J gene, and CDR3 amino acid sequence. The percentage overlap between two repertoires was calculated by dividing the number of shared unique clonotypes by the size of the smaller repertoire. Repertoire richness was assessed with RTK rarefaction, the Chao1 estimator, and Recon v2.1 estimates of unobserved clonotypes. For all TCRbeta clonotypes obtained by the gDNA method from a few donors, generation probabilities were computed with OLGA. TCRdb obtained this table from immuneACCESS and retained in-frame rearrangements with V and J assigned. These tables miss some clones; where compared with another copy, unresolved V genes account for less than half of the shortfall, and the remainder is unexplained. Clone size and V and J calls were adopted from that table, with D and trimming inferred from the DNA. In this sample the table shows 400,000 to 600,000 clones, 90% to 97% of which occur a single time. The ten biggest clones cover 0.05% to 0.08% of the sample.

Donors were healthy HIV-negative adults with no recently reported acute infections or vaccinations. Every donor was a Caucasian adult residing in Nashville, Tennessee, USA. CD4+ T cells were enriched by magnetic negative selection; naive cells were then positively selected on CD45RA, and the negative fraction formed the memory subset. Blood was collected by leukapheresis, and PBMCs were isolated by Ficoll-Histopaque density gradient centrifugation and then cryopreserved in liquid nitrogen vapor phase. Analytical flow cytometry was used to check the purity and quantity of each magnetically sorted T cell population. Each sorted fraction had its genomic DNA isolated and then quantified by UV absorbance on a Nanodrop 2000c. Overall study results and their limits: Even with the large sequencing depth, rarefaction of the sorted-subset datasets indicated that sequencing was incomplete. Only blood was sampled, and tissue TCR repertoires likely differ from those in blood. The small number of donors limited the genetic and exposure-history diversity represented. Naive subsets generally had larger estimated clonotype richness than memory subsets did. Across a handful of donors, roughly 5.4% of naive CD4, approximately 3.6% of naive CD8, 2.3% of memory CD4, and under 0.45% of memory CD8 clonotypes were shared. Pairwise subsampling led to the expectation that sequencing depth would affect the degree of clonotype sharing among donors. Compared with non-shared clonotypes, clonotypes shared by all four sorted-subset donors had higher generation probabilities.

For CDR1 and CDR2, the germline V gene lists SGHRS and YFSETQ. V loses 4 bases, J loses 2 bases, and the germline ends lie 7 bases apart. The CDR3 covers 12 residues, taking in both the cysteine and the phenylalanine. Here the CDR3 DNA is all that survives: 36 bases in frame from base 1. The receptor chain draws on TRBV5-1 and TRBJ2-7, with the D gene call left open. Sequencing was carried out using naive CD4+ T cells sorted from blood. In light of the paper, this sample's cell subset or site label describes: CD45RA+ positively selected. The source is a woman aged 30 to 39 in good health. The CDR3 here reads CASSHGPYEQYF. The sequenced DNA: TGCGCCAGCAGCCATGGACCCTACGAGCAGTACTTC. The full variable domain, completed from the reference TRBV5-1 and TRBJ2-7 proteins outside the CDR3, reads KAGVTQTPRYLIKTRGQQVTLSCSPISGHRSVSWYQQTPGQGLQFLFEYFSETQRNKGNFPGRFSGRQFSNSRSEMNVSTLELGDSALYLCASSHGPYEQYFGPGTRLTVT.